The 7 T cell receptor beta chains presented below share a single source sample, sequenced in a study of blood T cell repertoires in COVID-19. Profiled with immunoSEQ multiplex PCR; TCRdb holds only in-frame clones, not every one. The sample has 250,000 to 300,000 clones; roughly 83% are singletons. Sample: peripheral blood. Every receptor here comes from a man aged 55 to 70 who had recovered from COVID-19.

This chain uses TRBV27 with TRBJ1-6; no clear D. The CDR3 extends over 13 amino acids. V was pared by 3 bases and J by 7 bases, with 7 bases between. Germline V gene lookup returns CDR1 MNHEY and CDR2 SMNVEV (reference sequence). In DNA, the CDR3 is TGTGCCAGCAGTTTTCGCGGGAATTCACCCCTCCACTTT. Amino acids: CASSFRGNSPLHF.

The CDR3 DNA follows: TGTGCCAGCAGCCCCAGGATTTACGAGCAGTACTTC. This gives the protein CASSPRIYEQYF. The chain carries TRBV12-3 or TRBV12-4 and TRBJ2-7; D is unclear. The CDR3 extends over 12 amino acids. V was cut by 6 bases and J by 4 bases, with 10 bases left in between.

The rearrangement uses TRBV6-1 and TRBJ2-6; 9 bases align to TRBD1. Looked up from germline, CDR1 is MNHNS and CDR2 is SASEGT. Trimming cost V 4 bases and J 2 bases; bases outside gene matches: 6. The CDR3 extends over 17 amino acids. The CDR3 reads CASSAGQGSAGANVLTF. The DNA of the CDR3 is TGTGCCAGCAGTGCGGGACAGGGATCGGCTGGGGCCAACGTCCTGACTTTC.

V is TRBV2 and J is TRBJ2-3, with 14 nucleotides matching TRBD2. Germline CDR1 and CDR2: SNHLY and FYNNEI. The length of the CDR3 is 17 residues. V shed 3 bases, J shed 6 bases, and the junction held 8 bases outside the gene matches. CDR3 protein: CASSDHRLAGGRDTQYF. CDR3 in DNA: TGTGCCAGCAGTGACCACCGACTAGCGGGGGGGCGGGATACGCAGTATTTT.

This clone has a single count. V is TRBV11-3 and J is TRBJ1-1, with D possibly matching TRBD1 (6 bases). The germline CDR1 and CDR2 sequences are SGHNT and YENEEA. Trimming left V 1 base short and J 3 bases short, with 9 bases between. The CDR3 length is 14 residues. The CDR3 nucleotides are TGTGCCAGCAGCTTAGGCGGACAGCACACTGAAGCTTTCTTT. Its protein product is CASSLGGQHTEAFF.

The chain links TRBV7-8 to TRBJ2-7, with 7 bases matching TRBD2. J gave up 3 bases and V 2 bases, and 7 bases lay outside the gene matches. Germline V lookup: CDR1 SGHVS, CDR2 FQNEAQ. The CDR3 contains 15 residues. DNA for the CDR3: TGTGCCAGCAGCTTATCGCGGGCTAGCGGCTACGAGCAGTACTTC. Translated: CASSLSRASGYEQYF.

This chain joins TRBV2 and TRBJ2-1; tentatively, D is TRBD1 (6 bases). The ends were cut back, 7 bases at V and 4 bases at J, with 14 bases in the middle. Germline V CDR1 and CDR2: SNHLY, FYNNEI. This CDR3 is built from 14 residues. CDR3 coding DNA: TGTGCCAGCACCCCAGACAGGTTTTACAATGAGCAGTTCTTC. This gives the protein CASTPDRFYNEQFF.